This T cell receptor (beta chain) comes out of a study of blood T cell repertoires in COVID-19. Only in-frame clones appear in the TCRdb table, and some are missing; sequencing was by immunoSEQ multiplex PCR. This sample has under 350,000 clones, with roughly 90% found just once. Germline trimming cut 6 bases from V and 0 bases from J; bases unmatched to any gene: 3. CDR3 length equals 14 residues. CDR1 MNHEY and CDR2 SMNVEV come from the germline V gene (reference sequence). The chain is built from TRBV27 and TRBJ1-1, with 8 bases lining up with TRBD1. The clonotype originates from a man aged 45 to 65 with acute or convalescent COVID-19. Specimen: peripheral blood. The CDR3, as DNA: TGTGCCAGCAGAGCAGGGGGCTTGAACACTGAAGCTTTCTTT. Translating it yields CASRAGGLNTEAFF.